This TCR beta chain was profiled in a study of blood T cell repertoires in COVID-19. Study-level background: PBMCs, B-cell-depleted T cells, or T cells were the source of the cDNA or gDNA that made up the material.

Original analysis: How many nucleated cells were present was estimated from reference gene primer amplification. TCRdb keeps only in-frame clones here, not all; method: immunoSEQ multiplex PCR. That table furnishes V, J and clone size, whereas the DNA furnished D and trimming. The top ten hold 32% of the sample, which has about 100,000 clones, approximately 92% seen once. With V trimmed by 2 bases and J by 0 bases, 6 bases remained unmatched. Per germline, CDR1 KGHSH and CDR2 LQKENI. The CDR3 has 17 residues. V and J are TRBV18 and TRBJ2-2; 7 bases are a match to TRBD2. The TCR was taken from a woman aged 80 or over with acute or convalescent COVID-19. Sequencing was carried out using peripheral blood. This CDR3 reads CASSPVSGSSNTGELFF. The DNA of the CDR3 is TGTGCCAGCTCACCAGTTAGCGGGTCTTCGAACACCGGGGAGCTGTTTTTT.